These T cell receptor beta chains were read from a single sample in a study of cytomegalovirus exposure and HLA in healthy donors. Clones were read by immunoSEQ multiplex PCR, and TCRdb kept only the in-frame ones, dropping some. The table includes 68,000 or so clones, 80% detected once. The specimen was PBMCs. All receptors come from a woman aged 25 to 39 in good health and CMV-seronegative. Both conserved end residues are part of each CDR3. The D gene is left open where the match is weak. Not every row has a clone size; where given, it reads once, few, many or a size class.

J	D	size	V	DNA	CDR3
TRBJ1-1	-	few	TRBV6-6	TGTGCCAGCAGAACCGGGACACCCGAAGCTTTCTTT	CASRTGTPEAFF
TRBJ1-3	-	-	TRBV2	TGTGCCAGCAGTGAGGGCCCCATCTCTGGAAACACCATATATTTT	CASSEGPISGNTIYF
TRBJ1-2	-	-	TRBV30	TGTGCCTGTACCCGAGTTCCAGGGGCTCTTAGTTATGGCGGCTACACCTTC	CACTRVPGALSYGGYTF
TRBJ2-7	-	-	TRBV6-5	TGTGCCAGCAGTTACAGCGTTACGAGACCGTACGAGCAGTACTTC	CASSYSVTRPYEQYF
TRBJ2-1	TRBD2	-	TRBV7-9	TGTGCCAGCAGGGCTCTAGCGGGAGTCTCCTACAATGAGCAGTTCTTC	CASRALAGVSYNEQFF
TRBJ1-2	-	once	TRBV30	TGTGCCTGGAGTCGGGGGGAAGCCTATGGCTACACCTTC	CAWSRGEAYGYTF
TRBJ2-7	-	-	TRBV29-1	TGCAGCGTTCAGGACATAGGATTCTACGAGCAGTACTTC	CSVQDIGFYEQYF
TRBJ2-7	-	-	TRBV4-1	TGCGCCAGCAGCCCATATCTAGACGACAGCTCCTACGAGCAGTACTTC	CASSPYLDDSSYEQYF
TRBJ1-2	TRBD1	-	TRBV4-3	TGCGCCAGCAGCCGCGAAGGGGGCCCTGAGCTTTCGAACTATGGCTACACCTTC	CASSREGGPELSNYGYTF
TRBJ2-1	-	once	TRBV7-2	TGTGCCAGCAGCCCGGGACTCCCACCTCTTCCGTTCTTC	CASSPGLPPLPFF
TRBJ1-1	-	-	TRBV11-2	TGTGCCAGCAGCTTCAGTCAGAACACTGAAGCTTTCTTT	CASSFSQNTEAFF
TRBJ1-5	TRBD1	-	TRBV7-9	TGTGCCAGCAGCTTCGGGACAGGGGGGAATCAGCCCCAGCATTTT	CASSFGTGGNQPQHF
TRBJ2-7	-	-	TRBV7-8	TGTGCCAGCAGCTTAGCGGCCAGCTCCGCCAGGGAGCAGTACTTC	CASSLAASSAREQYF
TRBJ2-7	-	-	TRBV28	TGTGCCAGCAGTGGGAGGTGGGCCTCAAATCCACGATACGGCTCCTACGAGCAGTACTTC	CASSGRWASNPRYGSYEQYF
TRBJ2-5	-	-	TRBV7-3	TGTGCCAGCAGCCCGTACCAAGAGACCCAGTACTTC	CASSPYQETQYF
TRBJ2-1	TRBD2	-	TRBV4-1	TGCGCCAGCAGCCAAGATCTAGCGGGGGGACAGGAGCAGTTCTTC	CASSQDLAGGQEQFF
TRBJ1-1	-	-	TRBV27	TGTGCCAGCAGTTTTTTGAGGGACACTGAAGCTTTCTTT	CASSFLRDTEAFF
TRBJ2-7	TRBD2	once	TRBV29-1	TGCAGCGCGTCCCCGGGACTAGCGGGACACGAGCAGTACTTC	CSASPGLAGHEQYF
TRBJ2-7	-	-	TRBV5-1	TGCGCCAGCAGCCTGACTTACACGGTACGGGAGCAGTACTTC	CASSLTYTVREQYF
TRBJ2-7	TRBD1	-	TRBV7-9	TGTGCCAGCAGCTCCGAGGCCGGGACAGGGGGCGAGCAGTACTTC	CASSSEAGTGGEQYF
TRBJ1-1	-	-	TRBV4-1	TGCGCCAGCCCCCCGCGGGCGACGGTCACTGAAGCTTTCTTT	CASPPRATVTEAFF
TRBJ2-7	-	-	TRBV27	TGTGCCAGCCAGGATTGTCGGTTTTGGTACGAGCAGTACTTC	CASQDCRFWYEQYF
TRBJ2-2	TRBD1	-	TRBV5-1	TGCGCCAGCAGCTCCGGGACAGGGGGTACCGGGGAGCTGTTTTTT	CASSSGTGGTGELFF
TRBJ2-7	-	-	TRBV30	TGTGCCTGGAGTGTCACAGGGAAGGGCGAGCAGTACTTC	CAWSVTGKGEQYF
TRBJ2-7	-	-	TRBV15	TGTGCCACCAGCGGACTATACAGCGGGTCCTCCTACGAGCAGTACTTC	CATSGLYSGSSYEQYF
TRBJ2-3	-	-	TRBV15	TGTGCCACCAGCAGAAGACAACCTAGCACAGATACGCAGTATTTT	CATSRRQPSTDTQYF
TRBJ1-5	-	-	TRBV28	TGTGCCAGCAAAATAACGACAGCGAATCAGCCCCAGCATTTT	CASKITTANQPQHF
TRBJ1-2	TRBD1	-	TRBV4-2	TGTGCCAGCAGCCACCTGGACAGGGGGAATGGCTACACCTTC	CASSHLDRGNGYTF
TRBJ2-5	TRBD1	-	TRBV11-2	TGTGCCAGCAGCGGTCTCGACAGGGGGCGTGCGGAGACCCAGTACTTC	CASSGLDRGRAETQYF
TRBJ2-1	TRBD1	once	TRBV4-3	TGCGCCAGCGGGACAGGGAGGAGAAATGAGCAGTTCTTC	CASGTGRRNEQFF
TRBJ1-2	-	once	TRBV4-1	TGCGCCAGCAGCCAAGATATCGTGGCCCAACCCTATGGCTACACCTTC	CASSQDIVAQPYGYTF
TRBJ2-2	TRBD1	-	TRBV10-3	TGTGCCATCTTGCGGGACAGGGTATTTTCCGGGGAGCTGTTTTTT	CAILRDRVFSGELFF
TRBJ2-1	-	-	TRBV29-1	TGCAGCGCCCGAGGGCTACCCAGGGAGCAGTTCTTC	CSARGLPREQFF
TRBJ2-5	TRBD2	-	TRBV14	TGTGCCAGCAGCCTTACTAGCGGGAGTGGTGAGACCCAGTACTTC	CASSLTSGSGETQYF
TRBJ1-4	-	-	TRBV9	TGTGCCAGCAGCGTAGGAGGGGGGGGTAATGAAAAACTGTTTTTT	CASSVGGGGNEKLFF